This TCR beta chain emerged from a study of blood T cell repertoires in COVID-19. Study information: Acute and convalescent COVID-19 specimens originated in the United States, Italy and Spain.

Across about two dozen US areas, participants ranged in age from about 18 to 100 years. Participants reported their clinical history, and cohort assignment relied on those reports. The study counted Cohort 3 donors as recovered given two negative PCRs, clearance, or symptom resolution. The CDR3 runs to 16 residues. Germline lookup yields CDR1 LGHDT and CDR2 YNNKEL (reference sequence). V lost 0 bases to trimming and J lost 0 bases, with 9 bases between them. Libraries were prepared by immunoSEQ multiplex PCR; TCRdb keeps only in-frame clonotypes and omits some of them. Among about 350,000 clones listed, about 89% were seen once.

The receptor's source is a woman aged 30 to 39 who had recovered from COVID-19. The J gene is TRBJ1-5, the V gene TRBV3-1 (or the pseudogene TRBV3-2), with a weak D call TRBD1 (5 bases). Sequencing used PBMCs or T cells enriched from blood (not recorded which). The CDR3 loop is CASSQDGGDSNQPQHF. Written as DNA, the CDR3 is TGTGCCAGCAGCCAAGATGGGGGGGATAGCAATCAGCCCCAGCATTTT.